This T cell receptor beta chain was obtained from a study of blood T cell repertoires in COVID-19. Across the whole study: Samples representing acute and convalescent COVID-19 were sourced from the United States, Italy and Spain. Sources were T cells, B-cell-depleted T cells, or PBMCs; the material itself was cDNA or gDNA.

From germline, CDR1 is KGHDR and CDR2 SFDVKD. V lost 3 bases, J lost 6 bases, and 5 bases lay in between. The CDR3 sequence is 12 residues long. Per the study methods: Reference gene primer amplification gave estimated nucleated cell counts. This table comes from immunoSEQ multiplex PCR, and its TCRdb copy is limited to in-frame clones, with some not included. D and trimming were read from the DNA, whereas the V and J calls and clone size are those reported in that table. The sample lists roughly 120,000 clones, more than 75% occurring once. The TCR sequence derives from a man between 65 and 85 years old with acute or convalescent COVID-19. Sequenced sample: peripheral blood. The chain recombines TRBV24-1 with TRBJ2-1, with D unresolved. The CDR3 spells CATSDKRNEQFF. Here the CDR3 DNA reads TGTGCCACCAGTGATAAGCGCAATGAGCAGTTCTTC.